The subject of this entry is one TCR beta chain. Its antigen is unknown. Pooled samples include second doses given at about 4 or 12 weeks. This entry comes from a study of T cell responses to AZD1222 COVID-19 vaccine. Sequencing used immunoSEQ multiplex PCR; TCRdb keeps in-frame clones, though not all of them. The table includes over 100,000 clones, 87% detected once. Notes on the study in general: Clonal diversity was possibly underestimated, and white British individuals and females predominated among donors. An increase in Spike-specific TCR breadth and depth was observed after two AZD1222 doses. Samples come after the peak T cell response, not at day 14.

V gave up 6 bases and J gave up 0 bases, with 8 bases separating them. Germline assignment: CDR1 ENHRY and CDR2 SYGVKD. This CDR3 contains 14 residues. V usage is TRBV10-3 and J usage is TRBJ2-2; unclear D gene. Sequences were derived from peripheral blood, sampled 28 days after the second AZD1222 dose. The receptor was derived from an adult who received the AZD1222 COVID-19 vaccine. The CDR3 sequence is CAIRELPNTGELFF. DNA of the CDR3: TGTGCCATCAGGGAACTACCGAACACCGGGGAGCTGTTTTTT.